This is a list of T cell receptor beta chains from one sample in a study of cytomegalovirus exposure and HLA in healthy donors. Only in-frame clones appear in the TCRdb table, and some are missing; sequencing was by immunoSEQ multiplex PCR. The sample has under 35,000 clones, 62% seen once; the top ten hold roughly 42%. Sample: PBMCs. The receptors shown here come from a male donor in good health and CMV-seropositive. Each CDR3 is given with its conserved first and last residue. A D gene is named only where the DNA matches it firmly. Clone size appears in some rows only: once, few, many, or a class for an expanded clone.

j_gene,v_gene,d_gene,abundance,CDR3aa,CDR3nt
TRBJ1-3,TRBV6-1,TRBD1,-,CASSAGTGLGNTIYF,TGTGCCAGCAGTGCCGGGACAGGGCTTGGAAACACCATATATTTT
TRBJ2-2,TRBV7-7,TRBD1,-,CASSVGTGDTGELFF,TGTGCCAGCAGTGTCGGGACAGGGGACACCGGGGAGCTGTTTTTT
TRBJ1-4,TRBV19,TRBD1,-,CASSIRQGNEKLFF,TGTGCCAGTAGTATCCGACAGGGGAATGAAAAACTGTTTTTT
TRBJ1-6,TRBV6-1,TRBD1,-,CASGGQGAISPLHF,TGTGCCAGCGGGGGACAGGGGGCAATTTCACCCCTCCACTTT
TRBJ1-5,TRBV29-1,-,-,CSVGEGQPQHF,TGCAGCGTTGGTGAGGGTCAGCCCCAGCATTTT
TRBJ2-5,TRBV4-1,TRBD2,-,CASSLGTSGETQYF,TGCGCCAGCAGCCTCGGGACTAGCGGGGAGACCCAGTACTTC
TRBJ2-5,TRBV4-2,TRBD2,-,CASSQDQGLAGVTQYF,TGTGCCAGCAGCCAAGATCAAGGCCTAGCGGGAGTGACCCAGTACTTC
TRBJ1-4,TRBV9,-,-,CASSDGLGLNEKLFF,TGTGCCAGCAGCGATGGGCTCGGCCTAAATGAAAAACTGTTTTTT
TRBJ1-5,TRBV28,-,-,CASSLRDNKQPQHF,TGTGCCAGCAGCCTCCGGGACAACAAACAGCCCCAGCATTTT
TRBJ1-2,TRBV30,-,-,CAWSRDRPRGYTF,TGTGCCTGGAGTCGAGACAGGCCGAGGGGCTACACCTTC
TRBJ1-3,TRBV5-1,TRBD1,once,CASSPDRTGNTIYF,TGCGCCAGCAGCCCGGACAGGACTGGAAACACCATATATTTT
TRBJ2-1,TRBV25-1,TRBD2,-,CASSAAGGGANEQFF,TGTGCCAGCAGTGCAGCGGGAGGAGGGGCCAATGAGCAGTTCTTC
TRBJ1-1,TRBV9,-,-,CASSLHERYTEAFF,TGTGCCAGCAGCCTGCATGAGAGATACACTGAAGCTTTCTTT
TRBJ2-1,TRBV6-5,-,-,CASSYSKPHNEQFF,TGTGCCAGCAGTTACTCGAAGCCTCACAATGAGCAGTTCTTC
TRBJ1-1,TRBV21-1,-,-,CASSKDRSEAFF,TGTGCCAGCAGCAAAGACAGGTCTGAAGCTTTCTTT
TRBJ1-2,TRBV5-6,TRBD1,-,CASRRTGFLYGYTF,TGTGCCAGCAGACGGACAGGGTTTTTGTATGGCTACACCTTC
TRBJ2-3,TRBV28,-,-,CASSLTPIADTQYF,TGTGCCAGCAGTTTGACACCAATTGCAGATACGCAGTATTTT
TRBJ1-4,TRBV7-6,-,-,CASSLSGTNEKLFF,TGTGCCAGCAGCCTCAGCGGGACTAATGAAAAACTGTTTTTT
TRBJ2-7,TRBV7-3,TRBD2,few,CASSPRWGGEQYF,TGTGCCAGCAGCCCCCGCTGGGGGGGAGAGCAGTACTTC
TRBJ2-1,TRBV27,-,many,CASSLSAAGSSYNEQFF,TGTGCCAGCAGTTTGTCCGCAGCCGGGAGCTCCTACAATGAGCAGTTCTTC
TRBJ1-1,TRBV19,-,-,CASRQGIATEAFF,TGTGCCAGCCGGCAGGGAATAGCAACTGAAGCTTTCTTT
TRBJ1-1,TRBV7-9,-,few,CASSPTTGMNTEAFF,TGTGCCAGCAGCCCGACGACAGGAATGAACACTGAAGCTTTCTTT
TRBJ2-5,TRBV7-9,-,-,CASSLEYAEETQYF,TGTGCCAGCAGCTTAGAGTACGCAGAAGAGACCCAGTACTTC
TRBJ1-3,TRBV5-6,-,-,CASSLFRGYTIYF,TGTGCCAGCAGCTTGTTCAGGGGTTACACCATATATTTT
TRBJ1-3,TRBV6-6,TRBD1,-,CASTSGTVSGNTIYF,TGTGCCAGCACCTCGGGGACAGTCTCTGGAAACACCATATATTTT
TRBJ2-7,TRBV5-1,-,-,CASSLGENLYEQYF,TGCGCCAGCAGCTTGGGTGAGAATCTCTACGAGCAGTACTTC
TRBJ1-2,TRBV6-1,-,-,CASTPGRNEGGYTF,TGTGCCAGCACCCCAGGGAGGAACGAAGGGGGCTACACCTTC
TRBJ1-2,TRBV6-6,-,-,CASGIRGDYGYTF,TGTGCCAGCGGAATACGAGGAGACTATGGCTACACCTTC
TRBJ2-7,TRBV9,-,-,CASSAPPRGNEQYF,TGTGCCAGCAGCGCACCTCCAAGGGGCAACGAGCAGTACTTC
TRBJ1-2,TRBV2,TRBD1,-,CASSDRGILGNGYTF,TGTGCCAGCAGTGACAGGGGGATTCTGGGGAATGGCTACACCTTC
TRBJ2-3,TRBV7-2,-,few,CASSLKTDFTDTQYF,TGTGCCAGCAGCCTGAAGACTGACTTCACAGATACGCAGTATTTT
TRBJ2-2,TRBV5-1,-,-,CASSWGGWNTGELFF,TGCGCCAGCAGCTGGGGGGGCTGGAACACCGGGGAGCTGTTTTTT
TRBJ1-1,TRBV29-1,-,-,CSVEREGRTEAFF,TGCAGCGTTGAACGGGAGGGGAGGACTGAAGCTTTCTTT
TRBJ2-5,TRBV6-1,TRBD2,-,CASSARLAGGETQYF,TGTGCCAGCAGTGCCCGACTAGCGGGAGGAGAGACCCAGTACTTC
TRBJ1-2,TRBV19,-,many,CASSRTPGATANYGYTF,TGTGCCAGTAGTAGGACCCCAGGGGCGACAGCTAACTATGGCTACACCTTC
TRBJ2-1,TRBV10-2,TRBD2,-,CASISSGSLYEQFF,TGCGCCAGCATTAGTAGCGGGAGTCTCTATGAGCAGTTCTTC
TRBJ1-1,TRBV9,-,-,CASSGGDTEAFF,TGTGCCAGCAGCGGGGGGGACACTGAAGCTTTCTTT
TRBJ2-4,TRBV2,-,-,CASTYLAKNIQYF,TGTGCCAGCACGTACTTAGCCAAAAACATTCAGTACTTC
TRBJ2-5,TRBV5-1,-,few,CASRLSGPIETQYF,TGCGCCAGCAGACTTTCAGGGCCTATAGAGACCCAGTACTTC
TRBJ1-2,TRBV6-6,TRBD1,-,CASSPGQGVAGYTF,TGTGCCAGCAGTCCAGGACAGGGGGTAGCTGGCTACACCTTC
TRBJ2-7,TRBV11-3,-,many,CASSLKGEVSYEQYF,TGTGCCAGCAGCTTAAAAGGAGAAGTCAGCTACGAGCAGTACTTC
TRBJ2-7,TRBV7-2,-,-,CASSARLEQYF,TGTGCCAGCAGCGCCAGGCTCGAGCAGTACTTC
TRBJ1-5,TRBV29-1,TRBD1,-,CSISQGGNQPQHF,TGCAGCATAAGTCAGGGGGGCAATCAGCCCCAGCATTTT
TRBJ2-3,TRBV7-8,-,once,CASSLRQFTDTQYF,TGTGCCAGCAGCTTAAGACAGTTCACAGATACGCAGTATTTT